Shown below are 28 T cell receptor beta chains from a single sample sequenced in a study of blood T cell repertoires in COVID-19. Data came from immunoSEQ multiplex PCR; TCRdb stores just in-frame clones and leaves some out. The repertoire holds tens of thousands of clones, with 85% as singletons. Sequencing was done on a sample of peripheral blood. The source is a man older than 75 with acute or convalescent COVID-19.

This chain's CDR3 is CASSPGGGQPQHF. CDR3 DNA sequence: TGTGCCAGCAGTCCAGGGGGCGGTCAGCCCCAGCATTTT. The chain joins TRBV12-3 or TRBV12-4 to TRBJ1-5; 8 bases line up with TRBD1. Trimming took 5 bases from V and 6 from J; bases not matched to a gene: 3. The CDR3 has 13 residues.

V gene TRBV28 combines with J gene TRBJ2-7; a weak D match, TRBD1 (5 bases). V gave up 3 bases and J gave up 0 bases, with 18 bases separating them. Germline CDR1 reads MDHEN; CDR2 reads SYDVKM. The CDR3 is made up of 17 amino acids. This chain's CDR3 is CASSFLSFQGISYEQYF. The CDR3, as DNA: TGTGCCAGCAGTTTCCTCTCCTTCCAGGGAATCTCCTACGAGCAGTACTTC.

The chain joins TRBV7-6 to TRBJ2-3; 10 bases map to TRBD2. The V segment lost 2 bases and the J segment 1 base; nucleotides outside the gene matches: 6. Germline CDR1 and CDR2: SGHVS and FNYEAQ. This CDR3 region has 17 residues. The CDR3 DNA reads TGTGCCAGCAGCTTAAGGGTAGGGACTAGCGGCACAGATACGCAGTATTTT. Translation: CASSLRVGTSGTDTQYF.

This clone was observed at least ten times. The CDR3 here is CASSGTGGGNQPQHF. In DNA form, the CDR3 reads TGTGCCAGCAGTGGGACAGGGGGTGGCAATCAGCCCCAGCATTTT. The J gene is TRBJ1-5, the V gene TRBV2; 10 bases are a match to TRBD1. This CDR3 has 15 residues. Germline-derived CDR1 and CDR2 are SNHLY and FYNNEI. V lost 4 bases and J lost 2; bases outside the gene matches: 2.

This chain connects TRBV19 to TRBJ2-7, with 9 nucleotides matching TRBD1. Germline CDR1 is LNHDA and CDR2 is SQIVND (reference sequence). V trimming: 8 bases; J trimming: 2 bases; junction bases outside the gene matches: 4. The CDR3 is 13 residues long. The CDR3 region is CASGGQGTYEQYF. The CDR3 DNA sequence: TGTGCCAGTGGGGGACAGGGAACCTACGAGCAGTACTTC.

CDR3 sequence (DNA): TGTGCCACCAGTGGATCACGGGACAGCAGCAATCAGCCCCAGCATTTT. It is translated as CATSGSRDSSNQPQHF. This sequence joins TRBV24-1 and TRBJ1-5; 7 positions match TRBD1. Germline V gene data show CDR1 as KGHDR and CDR2 as SFDVKD. Unmatched junction bases numbered 7, after V lost 5 bases and J lost 1 base. CDR3 size: 16 residues.

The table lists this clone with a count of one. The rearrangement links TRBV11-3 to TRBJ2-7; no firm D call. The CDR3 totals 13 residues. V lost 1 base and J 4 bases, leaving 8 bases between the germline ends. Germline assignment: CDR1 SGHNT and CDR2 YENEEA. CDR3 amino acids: CASSLGALYEQYF. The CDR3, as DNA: TGTGCCAGCAGCTTAGGTGCGCTGTACGAGCAGTACTTC.

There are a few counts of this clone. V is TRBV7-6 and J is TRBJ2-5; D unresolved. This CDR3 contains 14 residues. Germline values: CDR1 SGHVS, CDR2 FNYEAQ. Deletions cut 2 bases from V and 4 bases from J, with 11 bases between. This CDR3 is CASSLSGPAETQYF. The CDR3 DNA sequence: TGTGCCAGCAGCTTAAGTGGGCCGGCAGAGACCCAGTACTTC.

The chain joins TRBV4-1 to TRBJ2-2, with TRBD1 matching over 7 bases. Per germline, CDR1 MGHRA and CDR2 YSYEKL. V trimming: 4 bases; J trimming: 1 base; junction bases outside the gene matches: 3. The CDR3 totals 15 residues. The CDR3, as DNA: TGCGCCAGCAGCCGGGACAGAGTGAACACCGGGGAGCTGTTTTTT. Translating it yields CASSRDRVNTGELFF.

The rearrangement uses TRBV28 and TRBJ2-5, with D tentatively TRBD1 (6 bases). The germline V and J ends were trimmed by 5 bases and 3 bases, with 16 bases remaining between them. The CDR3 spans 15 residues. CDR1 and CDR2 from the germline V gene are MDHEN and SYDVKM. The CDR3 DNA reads TGTGCCAGCAGTCGGACAGCTGTAGAGGAAGAGACCCAGTACTTC. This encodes CASSRTAVEEETQYF.

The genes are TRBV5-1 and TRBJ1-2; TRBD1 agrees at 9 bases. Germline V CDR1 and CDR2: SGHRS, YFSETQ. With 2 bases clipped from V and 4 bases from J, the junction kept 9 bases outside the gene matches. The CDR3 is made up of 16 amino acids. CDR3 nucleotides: TGCGCCAGCAGCTTAGGACAGGGGCTCCTGAGCTATGGCTACACCTTC. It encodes CASSLGQGLLSYGYTF.

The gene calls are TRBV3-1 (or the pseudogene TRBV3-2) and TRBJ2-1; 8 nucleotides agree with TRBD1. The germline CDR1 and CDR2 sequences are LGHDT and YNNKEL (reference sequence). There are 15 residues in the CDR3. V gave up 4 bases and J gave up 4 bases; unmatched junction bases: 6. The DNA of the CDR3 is TGTGCCAGCAGCCCTAGCCGGGACAGGTACAATGAGCAGTTCTTC. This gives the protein CASSPSRDRYNEQFF.

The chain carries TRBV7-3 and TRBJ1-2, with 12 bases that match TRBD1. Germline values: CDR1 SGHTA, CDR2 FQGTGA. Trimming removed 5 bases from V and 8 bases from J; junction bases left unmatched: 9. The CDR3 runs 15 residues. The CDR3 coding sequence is TGTGCCAGCAGCCCGCGGGGACAGGGGGCGGAAGGCTACACCTTC. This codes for CASSPRGQGAEGYTF.

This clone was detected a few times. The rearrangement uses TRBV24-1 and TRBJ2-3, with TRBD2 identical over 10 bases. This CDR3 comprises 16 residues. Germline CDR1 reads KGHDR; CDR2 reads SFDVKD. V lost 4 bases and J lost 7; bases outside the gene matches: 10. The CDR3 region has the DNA TGTGCCACCAGTGAGATTAGCGGGAGGACCTCATATACGCAGTATTTT. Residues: CATSEISGRTSYTQYF.

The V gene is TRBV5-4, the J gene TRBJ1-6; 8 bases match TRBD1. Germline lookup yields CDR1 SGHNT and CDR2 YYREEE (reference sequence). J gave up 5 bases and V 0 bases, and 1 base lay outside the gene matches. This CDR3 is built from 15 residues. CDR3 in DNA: TGTGCCAGCAGCTTGGGGACAGGGCATAATTCACCCCTCCACTTT. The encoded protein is CASSLGTGHNSPLHF. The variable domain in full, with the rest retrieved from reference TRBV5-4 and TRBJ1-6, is ETGVTQSPTHLIKTRGQQVTLRCSSQSGHNTVSWYQQALGQGPQFIFQYYREEENGRGNFPPRFSGLQFPNYSSELNVNALELDDSALYLCASSLGTGHNSPLHFGNGTRLTVT.

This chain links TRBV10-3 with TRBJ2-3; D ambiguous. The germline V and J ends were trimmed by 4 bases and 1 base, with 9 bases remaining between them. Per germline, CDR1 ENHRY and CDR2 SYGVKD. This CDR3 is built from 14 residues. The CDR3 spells CAISGGAGTDTQYF. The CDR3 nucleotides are TGTGCCATCAGTGGAGGTGCTGGCACAGATACGCAGTATTTT.

The CDR3 protein is CASIPSGRLDEQFF. The CDR3 coding sequence is TGTGCCAGCATCCCTAGCGGGAGACTCGATGAGCAGTTCTTC. This sequence joins TRBV7-9 and TRBJ2-1, with 10 bases fitting TRBD2. This CDR3 is built from 14 residues. J lost 8 bases, V lost 7 bases, and 8 bases had no gene match. Germline V gene sequence: CDR1 SEHNR, CDR2 FQNEAQ (reference sequence).

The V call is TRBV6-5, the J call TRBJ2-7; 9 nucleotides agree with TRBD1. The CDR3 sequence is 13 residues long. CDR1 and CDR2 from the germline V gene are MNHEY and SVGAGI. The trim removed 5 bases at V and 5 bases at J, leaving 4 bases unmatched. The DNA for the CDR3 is TGTGCCAGCAGTACGAGGACAGGGGACGAGCAGTACTTC. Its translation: CASSTRTGDEQYF.

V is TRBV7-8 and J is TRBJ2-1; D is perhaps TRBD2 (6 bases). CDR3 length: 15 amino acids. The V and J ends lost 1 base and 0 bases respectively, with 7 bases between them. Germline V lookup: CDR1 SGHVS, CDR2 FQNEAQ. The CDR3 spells CASSLVGGSYNEQFF. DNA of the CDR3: TGTGCCAGCAGCTTAGTGGGGGGCTCCTACAATGAGCAGTTCTTC. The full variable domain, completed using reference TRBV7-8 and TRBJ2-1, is GAGVSQSPRYKVAKRGQDVALRCDPISGHVSLFWYQQALGQGPEFLTYFQNEAQLDKSGLPSDRFFAERPEGSVSTLKIQRTQQEDSAVYLCASSLVGGSYNEQFFGPGTRLTVL.

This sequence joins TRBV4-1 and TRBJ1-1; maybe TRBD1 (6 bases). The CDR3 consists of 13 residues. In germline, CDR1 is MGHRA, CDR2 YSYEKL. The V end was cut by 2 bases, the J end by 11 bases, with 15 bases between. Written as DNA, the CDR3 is TGCGCCAGCAGCCAACTTACAGGGTCTGTGGCTTTCTTT. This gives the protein CASSQLTGSVAFF.

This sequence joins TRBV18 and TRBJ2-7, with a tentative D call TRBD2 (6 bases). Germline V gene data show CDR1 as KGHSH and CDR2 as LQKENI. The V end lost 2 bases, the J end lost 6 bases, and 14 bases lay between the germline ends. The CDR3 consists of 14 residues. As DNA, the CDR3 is TGTGCCAGCTCACCAGACCGGGGGATGGGCGAGCAGTACTTC. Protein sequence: CASSPDRGMGEQYF.

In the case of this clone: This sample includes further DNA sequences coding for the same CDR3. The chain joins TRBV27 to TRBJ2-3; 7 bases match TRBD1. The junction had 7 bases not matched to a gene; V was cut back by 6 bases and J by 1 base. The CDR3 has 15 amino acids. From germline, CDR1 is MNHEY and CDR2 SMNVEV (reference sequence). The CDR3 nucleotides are TGTGCCAGCAGAACCGACGGACAGGGCACAGATACGCAGTATTTT. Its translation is CASRTDGQGTDTQYF.

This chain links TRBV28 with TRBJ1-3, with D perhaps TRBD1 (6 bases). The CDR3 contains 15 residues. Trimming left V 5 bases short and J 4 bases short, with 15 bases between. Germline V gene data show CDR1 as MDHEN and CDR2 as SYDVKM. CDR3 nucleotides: TGTGCCAGCAGTCCCCCCTGGACAGCCGGAAACACCATATATTTT. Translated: CASSPPWTAGNTIYF.

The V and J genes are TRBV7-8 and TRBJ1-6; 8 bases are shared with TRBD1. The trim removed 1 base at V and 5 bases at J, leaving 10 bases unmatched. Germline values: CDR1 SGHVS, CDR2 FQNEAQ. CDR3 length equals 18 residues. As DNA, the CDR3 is TGTGCCAGCAGCTTAGACCACGAGACAGGGGAAAATAATTCACCCCTCCACTTT. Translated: CASSLDHETGENNSPLHF.

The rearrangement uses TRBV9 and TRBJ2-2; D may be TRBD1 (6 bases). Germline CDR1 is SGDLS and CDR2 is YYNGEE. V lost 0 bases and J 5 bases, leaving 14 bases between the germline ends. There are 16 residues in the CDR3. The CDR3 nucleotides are TGTGCCAGCAGCGTAGGGGCCAGGGGTTCGACCGGGGAGCTGTTTTTT. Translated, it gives CASSVGARGSTGELFF.

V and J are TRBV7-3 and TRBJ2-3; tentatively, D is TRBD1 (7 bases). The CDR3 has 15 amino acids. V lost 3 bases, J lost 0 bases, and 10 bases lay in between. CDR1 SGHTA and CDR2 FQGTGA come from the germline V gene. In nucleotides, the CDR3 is TGTGCCAGCAGCTTTGCGGGACAGAGCACAGATACGCAGTATTTT. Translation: CASSFAGQSTDTQYF.

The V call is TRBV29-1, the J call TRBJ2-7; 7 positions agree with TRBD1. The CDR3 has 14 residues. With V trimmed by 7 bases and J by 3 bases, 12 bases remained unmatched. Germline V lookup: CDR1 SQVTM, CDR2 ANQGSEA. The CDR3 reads CSAHDRVGSYEQYF. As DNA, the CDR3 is TGCAGCGCGCACGACAGGGTGGGAAGCTACGAGCAGTACTTC.

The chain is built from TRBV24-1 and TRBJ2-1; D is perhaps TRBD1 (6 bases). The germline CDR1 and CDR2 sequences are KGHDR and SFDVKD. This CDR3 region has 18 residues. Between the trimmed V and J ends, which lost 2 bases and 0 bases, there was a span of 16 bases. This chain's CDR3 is CATSDSSSGQSSYNEQFF. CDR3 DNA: TGTGCCACCAGTGATTCGTCCTCGGGACAAAGCTCCTACAATGAGCAGTTCTTC.